The source of this T cell receptor (beta chain) is a study of shared clonotypes between healthy human individuals. Genomic DNA belonging to each subset was distributed in equal measure over several immunoSEQ plates. Source study methods: Quality scores were absent from the junction-only immunoSEQ sequences, so filtering differed. Sequenced by immunoSEQ multiplex PCR; TCRdb stores in-frame clones only, minus some. That table furnishes V, J and clone size, whereas the DNA furnished D and trimming. The sample lists hundreds of thousands of clones, approximately 97% occurring once. Trimming removed 5 bases from V and 8 bases from J, with 21 bases in between. The CDR3 spans 15 residues. Germline V gene sequence: CDR1 SNHLY, CDR2 FYNNEI. Overall study findings and caveats: Four donors shared around 5% of their naive CD4 clonotypes.

Remarks on this clone: No antigen is known for it.

The sequence was collected from a woman aged 25-40 years in good health. The sequenced sample was naive CD4+ T cells sorted from blood. Subset in this sample: CD45RA+ positively selected. This chain joins TRBV2 and TRBJ1-2; D not resolved. This CDR3 reads CASSRLGAGQTGYTF. CDR3 nucleotide sequence: TGTGCCAGCAGTAGACTCGGAGCAGGCCAAACGGGCTACACCTTC.